Below are 19 T cell receptor beta chains sequenced from a single sample in a study of blood T cell repertoires in COVID-19. The method was immunoSEQ multiplex PCR; TCRdb's version includes in-frame clones alone and lacks a portion of them. The sample lists roughly 120,000 clones, about 85% occurring once. The sequencing input was peripheral blood. These receptors all stem from a man older than 75 with acute or convalescent COVID-19.

V is TRBV7-6 and J is TRBJ1-4; 12 nucleotides agree with TRBD1. The trim removed 3 bases at V and 2 bases at J, leaving 4 bases unmatched. Germline CDR1 is SGHVS and CDR2 is FNYEAQ. This CDR3 region has 17 residues. CDR3 loop: CASSFGTGGRTNEKLFF. DNA of the CDR3: TGTGCCAGCAGCTTCGGGACAGGGGGCCGCACTAATGAAAAACTGTTTTTT. The complete variable domain, with remaining parts taken from reference TRBV7-6 and TRBJ1-4, reads GAGVSQSPRYKVTKRGQDVALRCDPISGHVSLYWYRQALGQGPEFLTYFNYEAQQDKSGLPNDRFSAERPEGSISTLTIQRTEQRDSAMYRCASSFGTGGRTNEKLFFGSGTQLSVL.

J is TRBJ1-5 and V is TRBV7-2; 8 bases match TRBD1. The CDR3 has 16 amino acids. V was clipped by 1 base and J by 5 bases; unmatched bases: 7. CDR1 SGHTA and CDR2 FQGNSA come from the germline V gene. The CDR3 is CASSLVGTGGDQPQHF. CDR3 bases: TGTGCCAGCAGCTTAGTAGGGACAGGTGGCGATCAGCCCCAGCATTTT.

The rearrangement uses TRBV6-2 or TRBV6-3 and TRBJ1-1, with TRBD1 as a possible D gene (6 bases). This CDR3 contains 15 residues. Trimming removed 5 bases from V and 5 bases from J, with 18 bases in between. From germline, CDR1 is MNHEY and CDR2 SVGEGT. The CDR3 protein is CASSDRGGRGTEAFF. The CDR3 DNA is TGTGCCAGCAGTGACCGCGGGGGAAGGGGGACTGAAGCTTTCTTT.

This clone was found a few times. The chain combines TRBV7-3 with TRBJ2-5; TRBD2 agrees at 11 bases. The germline V gene encodes CDR1 SGHTA and CDR2 FQGTGA. This CDR3 has 17 residues. V lost 1 base to trimming and J lost 1 base; unmatched junction nucleotides: 5. This CDR3 is CASSLMAGTSGQETQYF. As DNA, the CDR3 is TGTGCCAGCAGCTTAATGGCCGGGACTAGCGGCCAAGAGACCCAGTACTTC. Filled out from reference TRBV7-3 and TRBJ2-5, the complete variable domain reads GAGVSQTPSNKVTEKGKYVELRCDPISGHTALYWYRQSLGQGPEFLIYFQGTGAADDSGLPNDRFFAVRPEGSVSTLKIQRTERGDSAVYLCASSLMAGTSGQETQYFGPGTRLLVL.

V and J are TRBV2 and TRBJ2-2, with 12 bases matching TRBD1. The CDR3 totals 15 residues. The J segment lost 8 bases and the V segment lost 5 bases, leaving 6 bases of the junction unmatched. In germline, CDR1 is SNHLY, CDR2 FYNNEI. The CDR3, as DNA: TGTGCCAGCAGTCCGGGACAGGGGGCGAAGGGGGAGCTGTTTTTT. Its translation: CASSPGQGAKGELFF.

The chain employs TRBV14 and TRBJ2-7, with a tentative D call TRBD1 (7 bases). The CDR3 contains 17 residues. Per the germline V gene, CDR1 is SGHDN and CDR2 is FVKESK. V was cut by 3 bases and J by 2 bases, with 20 bases left in between. The CDR3 protein is CASSQDKTGRSAYEQYF. The CDR3 DNA follows: TGTGCCAGCAGCCAGGATAAGACAGGGAGGTCTGCCTACGAGCAGTACTTC.

This clone was observed once. The chain joins TRBV19 to TRBJ2-1; TRBD1 matches at 10 bases. The CDR3 spans 15 residues. CDR1 and CDR2 from the germline V gene are LNHDA and SQIVND (reference sequence). With V trimmed by 6 bases and J by 5 bases, 7 bases remained unmatched. The CDR3 sequence is CASRMDRGIDNEQFF. CDR3 DNA: TGTGCCAGTAGGATGGACAGGGGGATCGACAATGAGCAGTTCTTC.

CDR3 sequence: CAWSVQAGQGYTF. In nucleotides, the CDR3 is TGTGCCTGGAGTGTACAGGCAGGGCAAGGCTACACCTTC. The J gene is TRBJ1-2, the V gene TRBV30, with D possibly matching TRBD1 (5 bases). With 0 bases removed from V and 8 bases from J, the gap between germline ends came to 13 bases. CDR1 GTSNPN and CDR2 SVGIG come from the germline V gene (reference sequence). CDR3 length: 13 residues.

This chain links TRBV7-2 with TRBJ2-7; D is ambiguous. The CDR3 has 12 amino acids. V was cut by 5 bases and J by 1 base, with 6 bases left in between. CDR1 SGHTA and CDR2 FQGNSA come from the germline V gene. CDR3 protein: CASSPRSYEQYF. Here the CDR3 DNA reads TGTGCCAGCAGCCCTAGGTCCTACGAGCAGTACTTC. The full variable domain, rest sourced from reference TRBV7-2 and TRBJ2-7, is GAGVSQSPSNKVTEKGKDVELRCDPISGHTALYWYRQSLGQGLEFLIYFQGNSAPDKSGLPSDRFSAERTGGSVSTLTIQRTQQEDSAVYLCASSPRSYEQYFGPGTRLTVT.

This sequence joins TRBV2 and TRBJ1-2; TRBD1 matches at 7 bases. This CDR3 has 12 amino acids. Germline values: CDR1 SNHLY, CDR2 FYNNEI. The V and J ends lost 6 bases and 8 bases, in that order; junction bases with no gene match: 6. Here the CDR3 reads CASSMTGRGYTF. CDR3 bases: TGTGCCAGCAGCATGACAGGGCGAGGCTACACCTTC. The whole variable domain, filled in from reference TRBV2 and TRBJ1-2, reads EPEVTQTPSHQVTQMGQEVILRCVPISNHLYFYWYRQILGQKVEFLVSFYNNEISEKSEIFDDQFSVERPDGSNFTLKIRSTKLEDSAMYFCASSMTGRGYTFGSGTRLTVV.

This sequence joins TRBV5-1 and TRBJ2-2, with a possible D match to TRBD2 (6 bases). The CDR3 is 15 amino acids. V lost 0 bases, J lost 11 bases, and 17 bases lay in between. CDR1 and CDR2 from the germline V gene are SGHRS and YFSETQ. In DNA, the CDR3 is TGCGCCAGCAGCTTGGCGTTAGCGGAGAGGTCTGAGCTGTTTTTT. Amino acids: CASSLALAERSELFF.

The V call is TRBV7-3, the J call TRBJ2-1; 7 positions match TRBD1. There are 15 residues in the CDR3. After removal of 5 bases from V and 2 bases from J, the junction contained 6 bases not matched to a gene. The germline V gene has CDR1 SGHTA and CDR2 FQGTGA. In nucleotides, the CDR3 is TGTGCCAGCAGCGCCACAGGGGTTGCCTACAATGAGCAGTTCTTC. Encoded protein: CASSATGVAYNEQFF.

The sample holds a few counts of this clone. The chain employs TRBV5-4 and TRBJ1-4; TRBD1 might be the D (5 bases). This CDR3 region has 16 residues. V was cut by 4 bases and J by 5 bases, with 18 bases left in between. Germline values: CDR1 SGHNT, CDR2 YYREEE (reference sequence). The CDR3 sequence is CASSPRGAGVNEKLFF. DNA for the CDR3: TGTGCCAGCAGCCCTCGCGGGGCGGGAGTGAATGAAAAACTGTTTTTT.

The chain uses TRBV19 and TRBJ1-1; D is undetermined. V lost 6 bases and J 4 bases, leaving 12 bases between the germline ends. Germline CDR1 LNHDA, CDR2 SQIVND (reference sequence). The CDR3 has 13 residues. The DNA for the CDR3 is TGTGCCAGTAGGCTTCGGGGTTCCACTGAAGCTTTCTTT. As protein: CASRLRGSTEAFF.

The rearrangement uses TRBV28 and TRBJ1-2; 8 positions agree with TRBD1. Trimming took 10 bases from V and 4 from J; bases not matched to a gene: 11. The V gene's germline CDR1 is MDHEN and CDR2 SYDVKM. There are 14 residues in the CDR3. The CDR3 loop is CATLTGQGFYGYTF. The DNA for the CDR3 is TGTGCCACCTTAACCGGACAGGGCTTCTATGGCTACACCTTC.

The chain combines TRBV29-1 with TRBJ1-5; TRBD1 might be the D (6 bases). With 7 bases removed from V and 3 bases from J, the gap between germline ends came to 13 bases. The CDR3 runs 13 residues. CDR1 is SQVTM and CDR2 is ANQGSEA in the germline V gene. CDR3 coding DNA: TGCAGCGGTCTGACAGGACCCAATCAGCCCCAGCATTTT. This sequence encodes CSGLTGPNQPQHF. Variable domain in full (rest from reference TRBV29-1 and TRBJ1-5): SAVISQKPSRDICQRGTSLTIQCQVDSQVTMMFWYRQQPGQSLTLIATANQGSEATYESGFVIDKFPISRPNLTFSTLTVSNMSPEDSSIYLCSGLTGPNQPQHFGDGTRLSIL.

The chain is built from TRBV11-1 and TRBJ2-5; maybe TRBD2 (5 bases). Germline-derived CDR1 and CDR2 are SGHAT and FQDESV (reference sequence). V shed 3 bases and J shed 5 bases, with 10 bases lying between them. The CDR3 has 13 residues. Here the CDR3 reads CASSFRGLETQYF. The CDR3 nucleotides read TGTGCCAGCAGCTTCCGGGGTTTGGAGACCCAGTACTTC.

The chain joins TRBV6-1 to TRBJ1-4, with 7 positions matching TRBD1. CDR1 is MNHNS, CDR2 SASEGT, per germline. Germline trimming cut 4 bases from V and 10 bases from J; bases unmatched to any gene: 15. CDR3 length: 16 amino acids. CDR3 sequence: CASSVRDRFSDGKLFF. In nucleotides, the CDR3 is TGTGCCAGCAGTGTAAGGGACAGATTCTCGGATGGAAAACTGTTTTTT.

V is TRBV20-1 and J is TRBJ1-2, with D perhaps matching TRBD1 (5 bases). The CDR3 consists of 11 residues. V was cut by 3 bases and J by 4 bases, with 6 bases left in between. Germline CDR1 and CDR2: DFQATT and SNEGSKA (reference sequence). CDR3 in DNA: TGCAGTGCTAGGGACACCTATGGCTACACCTTC. It codes for CSARDTYGYTF.